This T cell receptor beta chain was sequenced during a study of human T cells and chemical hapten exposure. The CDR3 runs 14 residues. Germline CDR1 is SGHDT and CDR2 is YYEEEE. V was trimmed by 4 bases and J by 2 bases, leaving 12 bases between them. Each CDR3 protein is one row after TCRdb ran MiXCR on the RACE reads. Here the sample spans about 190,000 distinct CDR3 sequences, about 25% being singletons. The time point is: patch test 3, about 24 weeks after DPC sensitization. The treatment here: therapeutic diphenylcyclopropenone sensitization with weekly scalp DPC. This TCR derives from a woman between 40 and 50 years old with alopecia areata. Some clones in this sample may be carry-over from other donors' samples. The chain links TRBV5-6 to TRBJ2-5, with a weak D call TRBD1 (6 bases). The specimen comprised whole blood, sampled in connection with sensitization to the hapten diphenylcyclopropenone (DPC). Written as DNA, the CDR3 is TGTGCCAGCAGCCACACAGGGATACAAGAGACCCAGTACTTC. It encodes CASSHTGIQETQYF.